Listed here is a single T cell receptor (beta chain). Its antigen is still unknown. These data are taken from a study of cytomegalovirus exposure and HLA in healthy donors. Study-level information: Out of 150 million to 200 million T cells, an earlier analysis found fewer than 140 million unique TCR beta sequences in total.

General study findings and limits: Later analysis revealed greater clonal expansion in HLA-associated TCR beta chains than in equally common others. At a 0.05 false discovery rate, a later analysis found around 17,000 TCR beta sequences to be associated with HLA alleles. Being productive about 87% or about 30% of the time was typical of most TCR beta V segments in an earlier analysis.

PCR employed 60 Vbeta and 13 Jbeta primers. Sequencing was performed with immunoSEQ multiplex PCR; in TCRdb, only in-frame clones are kept and a portion is missing. There are some 150,000 clones in the sample; roughly 75% occur only once, and about 3.5% lies in the top ten. CDR1 is SGHTS and CDR2 is YDEGEE in the germline V gene. V trimming: 0 bases; J trimming: 5 bases; junction bases outside the gene matches: 6. The CDR3 is 15 amino acids. V and J are TRBV5-8 and TRBJ2-5; 8 bases align to TRBD2. This receptor was obtained from a man aged 35-49 years in good health and CMV-seronegative. Specimen: PBMCs. The CDR3: CASSLAGGPEETQYF. The CDR3 DNA reads TGTGCCAGCAGCTTGGCGGGGGGGCCGGAGGAGACCCAGTACTTC.